A selection of T cell receptor beta chains follows, all from one sample in a study of spatial heterogeneity in lung cancer. MiXCR, run by TCRdb on the 5' RACE reads, gives a single entry per CDR3 protein. The sample contains 20,000 to 25,000 distinct CDR3 sequences, more than 4.5% of which appear only once. Sequences were derived from lung tumor tissue, sampled at surgery. The receptors shown here come from a male donor with early-stage non-small cell lung cancer. Each CDR3 is given with its conserved first and last residue. The D gene is left open where the match is weak. Size is omitted from some rows. Given values are once, few, many or a class for expanded clones.

V gene	D gene	clone size	J gene	CDR3 DNA	CDR3 protein
TRBV27	TRBD1	many	TRBJ2-1	TGTGCCAGCAGTCTCAAAACAGGGGATTGGAAGTTCTTC	CASSLKTGDWKFF
TRBV18	-	few	TRBJ2-3	TGTGCCAGCTCTTCGGACTTTACAGATACGCAGTATTTT	CASSSDFTDTQYF
TRBV30	-	many	TRBJ2-5	TGTGCCCGGAGTTTAGGGGAAGAGACCCAGTACTTC	CARSLGEETQYF
TRBV5-4	-	many	TRBJ1-1	TGTGCCATCGGCCGCGGGGTTGCGAGAGAAGCTTTCTTT	CAIGRGVAREAFF
TRBV7-2	TRBD1	many	TRBJ1-3	TGTGCCAGCAGCCGAACAGGGGGCTTAAACACCATATATTTT	CASSRTGGLNTIYF
TRBV6-2/TRBV6-3	TRBD1	many	TRBJ1-5	TGTGCCAGCAGTTACCGTAGGACAGGGGGATTGTTGGATCAGCCCCAGCATTTT	CASSYRRTGGLLDQPQHF
TRBV28	-	many	TRBJ2-3	TGTGCCAGCAGTAGCCCACAGGGGGAGGGGACAGATACGCAGTATTTT	CASSSPQGEGTDTQYF
TRBV30	TRBD1	many	TRBJ1-1	TGTGCCGGCTTGGGGAGGGGGCTTTCTGAAGCTTTCTTT	CAGLGRGLSEAFF
TRBV9	TRBD1	many	TRBJ1-5	TGTGCCAGCAGCGTTGGACAGGGGAGAGGTCAGCCCCAGCATTTT	CASSVGQGRGQPQHF
TRBV7-8	TRBD1	many	TRBJ1-1	TGTGCCAGCAGCTCCACAGGGGCCGGCACTGAAGCTTTCTTT	CASSSTGAGTEAFF
TRBV7-2	TRBD2	few	TRBJ2-3	TGTGCCAGCAGCTTAAGATCCGGGAGGGCAGATACGCAGTATTTT	CASSLRSGRADTQYF
TRBV7-8	-	-	TRBJ2-1	TGTGCCAGCAGCTTAGACCGCTACAATGAGCAGTTCTTC	CASSLDRYNEQFF
TRBV6-1	-	many	TRBJ2-7	TGTGCCAGCAGCCCCACGGGGTGGAGGGCAGGACGTGAATCCTACGAGCAGTACTTC	CASSPTGWRAGRESYEQYF
TRBV12-3/TRBV12-4	TRBD2	many	TRBJ2-3	TGTGCCAGCAGTTGGCGACTAGCGGGGGGTGGCGCAGATACGCAGTATTTT	CASSWRLAGGGADTQYF
TRBV12-3/TRBV12-4	TRBD2	few	TRBJ2-7	TGTGCCAGCAGTCCCCGGACTAGCGGCCCCTACGAGCAGTACTTC	CASSPRTSGPYEQYF
TRBV6-1	TRBD2	-	TRBJ2-1	TGTGCCACCAGCGGGGGAATCTACAATGAGCAGTTCTTC	CATSGGIYNEQFF
TRBV4-2	-	many	TRBJ2-7	TGTGCCAGCAGCCAGGGGGCTGCAGGGTCCGAGCAGTACTTC	CASSQGAAGSEQYF
TRBV7-9	TRBD1	-	TRBJ1-2	TGTGCCAGCAGCGCGACCGGGACAGCCATCTCTGGCTACACCTTC	CASSATGTAISGYTF
TRBV3-1	TRBD1	-	TRBJ2-1	TGTGCCAGCAGCCCGAACCGGGACAGGGGCCGGTTCTTC	CASSPNRDRGRFF
TRBV12-3/TRBV12-4	-	few	TRBJ2-7	TGTGCCAGCAGTCCGTTCCCGGAGGGCCTATCCTACGAGCAGTACTTC	CASSPFPEGLSYEQYF
TRBV6-4	-	few	TRBJ2-7	TGTGCCACCCGGGGGCAGGCCCCCTACACGAACTCCTACGAGCAGTACTTC	CATRGQAPYTNSYEQYF
TRBV28	TRBD2	many	TRBJ2-5	TGTGCCAGCAGTTTAGGGGAACTAGCGGGTGTAGAGACCCAGTACTTC	CASSLGELAGVETQYF
TRBV24-1	-	many	TRBJ2-3	TGTGCCACCAGTGACTCGGCTACAGATACGCAGTATTTT	CATSDSATDTQYF
TRBV6-5	TRBD2	many	TRBJ2-1	TGTGCCAGCAGTTACTCGTTGGTAGCGGGGGCTGAGCAGTTCTTC	CASSYSLVAGAEQFF
TRBV7-2	TRBD1	many	TRBJ1-3	TGTGCCAGCAGCACGCCGGGACAGGGGTTGGCCATATATTTT	CASSTPGQGLAIYF
TRBV12-3/TRBV12-4	TRBD2	many	TRBJ2-1	TGTGCCAGCAGCTACGATTCAACTAGCGGGGGGACGGATGAGCAGTTCTTC	CASSYDSTSGGTDEQFF
TRBV28	-	many	TRBJ1-6	TGTGCCAGCAGTTTATTGACGGAGAATTCACCCCTCCACTTT	CASSLLTENSPLHF
TRBV7-9	TRBD1	-	TRBJ2-4	TGTGCCAGCAGCTGGGACAGGGATGGAAAAAACATTCAGTACTTC	CASSWDRDGKNIQYF
TRBV11-3	-	many	TRBJ2-7	TGTGCCAGCAGCCCCGGGGAGAGGGGCATCTACGAGCAGTACTTC	CASSPGERGIYEQYF
TRBV27	-	-	TRBJ2-3	TGTGCCAGCACCCCTTCGGGGTTTAGACGCTATACGCAGTATTTT	CASTPSGFRRYTQYF
TRBV19	TRBD2	few	TRBJ2-7	TGTGCCAGCAGTATATCAGCGGGGGTGTACGGGCAGTACTTC	CASSISAGVYGQYF
TRBV6-2/TRBV6-3	TRBD1	many	TRBJ2-7	TGTGCCAGCAGGAGACAACAGGGGGCATACGAGCAGTACTTC	CASRRQQGAYEQYF
TRBV5-1	TRBD1	few	TRBJ2-7	TGCGCCAGCAAACCGGGACAGGGAGCCTACGAGCAGTACTTC	CASKPGQGAYEQYF
TRBV5-1	TRBD2	many	TRBJ2-2	TGCGCCAGCAGCTCCCTAGCGGGGGCGAACACCGGGGAGCTGTTTTTT	CASSSLAGANTGELFF
TRBV9	-	many	TRBJ2-5	TGTGCCAGCAGCCCCCCCTCTGGGGAGACCCAGTACTTC	CASSPPSGETQYF
TRBV5-8	-	many	TRBJ2-4	TGTGCCAGCAGCTTGGGCAGGGTGGCCAAAAACATTCAGTACTTC	CASSLGRVAKNIQYF
TRBV29-1	-	many	TRBJ2-3	TGCAGCGTTGGTCTTCAAGGGGTGTATTTTGATACGCAGTATTTT	CSVGLQGVYFDTQYF
TRBV12-3/TRBV12-4	-	many	TRBJ1-5	TGTGCCAGCAGTCCCTTTCAACGACAGCCCCAGCATTTT	CASSPFQRQPQHF
TRBV28	-	many	TRBJ2-6	TGTGCCAGCAGTTTCCTGACTTCCGACTCTGGGGCCAACGTCCTGACTTTC	CASSFLTSDSGANVLTF
TRBV12-3/TRBV12-4	TRBD1	few	TRBJ1-1	TGTGCCAGCAGTTTAACCGGGGACAGAACTGAAGCTTTCTTT	CASSLTGDRTEAFF
TRBV18	-	many	TRBJ2-7	TGTGCCAGCTCACTCGGGACCGGGTGGTACGAGCAGTACTTC	CASSLGTGWYEQYF
TRBV14	-	many	TRBJ2-1	TGTGCCAGCAGCCAAGGGGCCTACGGGAGAAAGCTCTTC	CASSQGAYGRKLF
TRBV4-3	-	many	TRBJ2-7	TGCGCCAGCAGCCAGGGGAACCCCTCCTACGAGCAGTACTTC	CASSQGNPSYEQYF
TRBV6-1	TRBD1	many	TRBJ1-5	TGTGCCAGCACATCGGGACAGCCAACTTATAGCAATCAGCCCCAGCATTTT	CASTSGQPTYSNQPQHF
TRBV7-2	TRBD1	few	TRBJ1-1	TGTGCCAGCAGCTTCAGGACAGGGGGTGCGAACACTGAAGCTTTCTTT	CASSFRTGGANTEAFF
TRBV3-1	-	many	TRBJ1-3	TGTGCCAGCAGGGCCGATGGAAACACCATATATTTT	CASRADGNTIYF